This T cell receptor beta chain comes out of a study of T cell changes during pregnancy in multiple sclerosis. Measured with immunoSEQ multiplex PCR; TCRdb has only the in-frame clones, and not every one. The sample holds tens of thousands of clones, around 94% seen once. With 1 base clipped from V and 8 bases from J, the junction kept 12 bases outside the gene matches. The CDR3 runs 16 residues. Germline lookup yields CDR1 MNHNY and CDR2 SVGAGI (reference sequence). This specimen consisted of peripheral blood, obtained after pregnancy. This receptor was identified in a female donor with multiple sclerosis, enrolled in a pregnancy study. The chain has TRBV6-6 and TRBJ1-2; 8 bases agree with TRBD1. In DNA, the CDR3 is TGTGCCAGCAGTTACTTTCCTGGTCAGGGGGCGACGGGCTACACCTTC. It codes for CASSYFPGQGATGYTF.